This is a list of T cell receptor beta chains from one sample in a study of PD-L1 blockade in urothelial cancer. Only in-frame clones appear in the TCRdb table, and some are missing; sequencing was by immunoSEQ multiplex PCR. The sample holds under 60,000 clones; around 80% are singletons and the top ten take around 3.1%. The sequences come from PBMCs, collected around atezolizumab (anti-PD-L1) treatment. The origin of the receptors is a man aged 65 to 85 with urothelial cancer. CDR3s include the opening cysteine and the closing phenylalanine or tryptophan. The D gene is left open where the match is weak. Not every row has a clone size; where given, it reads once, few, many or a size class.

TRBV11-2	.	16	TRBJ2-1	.	CASNNPWWDNVNEQFF	TGTGCCAGCAACAACCCCTGGTGGGACAATGTGAATGAGCAGTTCTTC
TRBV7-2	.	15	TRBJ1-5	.	CASSLEFGGFQPQHF	TGTGCCAGCAGCTTAGAGTTCGGAGGGTTTCAGCCCCAGCATTTT
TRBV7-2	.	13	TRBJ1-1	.	CASSLAGATEAFF	TGTGCCAGCAGCTTAGCAGGGGCCACTGAAGCTTTCTTT
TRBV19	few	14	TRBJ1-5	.	CASRPSGPYQPQHF	TGTGCCAGTAGACCTTCAGGGCCATATCAGCCCCAGCATTTT
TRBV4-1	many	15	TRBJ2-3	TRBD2	CASSQDRGGADTQYF	TGCGCCAGCAGCCAAGATCGGGGGGGGGCAGATACGCAGTATTTT
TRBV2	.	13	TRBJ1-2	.	CASSAERSNGYTF	TGTGCCAGCAGTGCCGAGAGAAGTAATGGCTACACCTTC
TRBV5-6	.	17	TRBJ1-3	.	CASSLLTGGLSGNTIYF	TGTGCCAGCAGCTTATTAACTGGGGGCCTCTCTGGAAACACCATATATTTT
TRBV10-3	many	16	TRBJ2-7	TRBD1	CAISEFPGQGSGEQYF	TGTGCCATCAGTGAGTTTCCGGGACAGGGGTCCGGCGAGCAGTACTTC
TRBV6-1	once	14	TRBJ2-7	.	CAGGGWGSSYEQYF	TGTGCTGGCGGGGGCTGGGGAAGCTCCTACGAGCAGTACTTC
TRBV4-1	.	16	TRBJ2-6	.	CASSQDVISGANVLTF	TGCGCCAGCAGCCAAGATGTTATCTCTGGGGCCAACGTCCTGACTTTC
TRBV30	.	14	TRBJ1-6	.	CAWSVDRSYSPLHF	TGTGCCTGGAGTGTAGACAGGTCCTATTCACCCCTCCACTTT
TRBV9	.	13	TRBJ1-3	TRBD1	CASSEGQGNTIYF	TGTGCCAGCTCCGAGGGACAGGGAAACACCATATATTTT
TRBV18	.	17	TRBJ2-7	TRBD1	CASSLLLQGARPYEQYF	TGTGCCAGCTCACTACTGTTACAGGGGGCGCGCCCCTACGAGCAGTACTTC
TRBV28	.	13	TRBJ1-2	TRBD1	CASRRQGAGGYTF	TGTGCCAGCAGGCGACAGGGGGCGGGGGGCTACACCTTC
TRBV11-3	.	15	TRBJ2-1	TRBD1	CASSLGTGGWDEQFF	TGTGCCAGCAGCTTAGGGACAGGGGGCTGGGATGAGCAGTTCTTC